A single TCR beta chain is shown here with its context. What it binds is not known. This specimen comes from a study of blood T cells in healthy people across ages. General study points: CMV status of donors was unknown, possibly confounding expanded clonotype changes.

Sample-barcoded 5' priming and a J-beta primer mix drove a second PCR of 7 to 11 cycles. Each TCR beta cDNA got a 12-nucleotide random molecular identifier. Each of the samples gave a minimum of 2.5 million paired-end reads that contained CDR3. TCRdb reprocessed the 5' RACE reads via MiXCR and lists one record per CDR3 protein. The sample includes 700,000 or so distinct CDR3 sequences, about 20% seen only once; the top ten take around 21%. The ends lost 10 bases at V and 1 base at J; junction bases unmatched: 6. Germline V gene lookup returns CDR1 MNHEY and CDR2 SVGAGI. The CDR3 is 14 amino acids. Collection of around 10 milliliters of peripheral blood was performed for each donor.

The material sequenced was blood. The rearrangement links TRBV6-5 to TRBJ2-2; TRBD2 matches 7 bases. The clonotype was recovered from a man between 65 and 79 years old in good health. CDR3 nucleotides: TGTGCCACCCTGGGAGGGGAGAACACCGGGGAGCTGTTTTTT. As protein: CATLGGENTGELFF.